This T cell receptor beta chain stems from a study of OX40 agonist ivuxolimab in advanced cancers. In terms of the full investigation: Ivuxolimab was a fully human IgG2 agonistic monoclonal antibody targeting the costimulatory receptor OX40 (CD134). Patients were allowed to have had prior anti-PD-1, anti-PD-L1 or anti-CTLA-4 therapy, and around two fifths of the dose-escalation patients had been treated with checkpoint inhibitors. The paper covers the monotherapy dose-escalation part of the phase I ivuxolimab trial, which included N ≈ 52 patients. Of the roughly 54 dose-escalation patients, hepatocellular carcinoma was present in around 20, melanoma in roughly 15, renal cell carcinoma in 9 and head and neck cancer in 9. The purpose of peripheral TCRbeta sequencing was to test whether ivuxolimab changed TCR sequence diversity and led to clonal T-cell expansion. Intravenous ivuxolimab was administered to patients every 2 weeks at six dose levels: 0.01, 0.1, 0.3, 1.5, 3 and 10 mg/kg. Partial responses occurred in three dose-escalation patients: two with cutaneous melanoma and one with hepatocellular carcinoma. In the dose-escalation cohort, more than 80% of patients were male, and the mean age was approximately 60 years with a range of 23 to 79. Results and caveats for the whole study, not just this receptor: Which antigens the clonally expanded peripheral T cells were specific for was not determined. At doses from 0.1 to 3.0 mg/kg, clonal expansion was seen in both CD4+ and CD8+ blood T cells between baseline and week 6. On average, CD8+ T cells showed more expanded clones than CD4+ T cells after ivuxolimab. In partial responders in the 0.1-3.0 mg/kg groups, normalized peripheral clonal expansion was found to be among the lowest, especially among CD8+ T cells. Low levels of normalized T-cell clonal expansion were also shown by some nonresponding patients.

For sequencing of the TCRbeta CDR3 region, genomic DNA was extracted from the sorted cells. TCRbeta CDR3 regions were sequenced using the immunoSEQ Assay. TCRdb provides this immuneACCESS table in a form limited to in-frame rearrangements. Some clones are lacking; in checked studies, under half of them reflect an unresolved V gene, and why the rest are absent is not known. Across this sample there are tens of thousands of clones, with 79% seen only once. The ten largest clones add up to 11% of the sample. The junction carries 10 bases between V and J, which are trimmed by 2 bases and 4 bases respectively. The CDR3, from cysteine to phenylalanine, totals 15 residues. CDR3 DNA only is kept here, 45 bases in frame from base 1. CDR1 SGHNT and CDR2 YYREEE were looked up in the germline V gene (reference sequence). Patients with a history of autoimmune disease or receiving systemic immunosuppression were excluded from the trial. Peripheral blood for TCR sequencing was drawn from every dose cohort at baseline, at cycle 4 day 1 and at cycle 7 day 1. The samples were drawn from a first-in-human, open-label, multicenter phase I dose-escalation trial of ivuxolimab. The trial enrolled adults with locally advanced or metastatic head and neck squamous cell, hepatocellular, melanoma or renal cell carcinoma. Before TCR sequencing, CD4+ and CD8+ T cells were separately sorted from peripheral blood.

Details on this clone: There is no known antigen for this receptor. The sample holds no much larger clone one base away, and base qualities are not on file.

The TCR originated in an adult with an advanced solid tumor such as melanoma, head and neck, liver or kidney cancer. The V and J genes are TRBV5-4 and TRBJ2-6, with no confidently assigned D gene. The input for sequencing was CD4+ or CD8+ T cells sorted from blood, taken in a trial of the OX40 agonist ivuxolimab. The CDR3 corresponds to CASSFRSPGANVLTF. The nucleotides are TGTGCCAGCAGCTTTCGTTCACCCGGGGCCAACGTCCTGACTTTC.